This T cell receptor (beta chain) was observed in a study of T cell repertoires in cytomegalovirus infection. This clonotype was counted at least ten times. Its antigen remains unidentified. The V gene's germline CDR1 is MNHNS and CDR2 SASEGT. Trimming cost V 5 bases and J 13 bases, with 12 bases left between them. The CDR3 spans 11 residues. TCRdb re-derived calls from the reads in MiXCR, one entry per CDR3 protein. Of 50,000 or so distinct CDR3 sequences in the sample, 20% were seen once. V is TRBV6-1 and J is TRBJ2-1; D tentatively reads TRBD1 or TRBD2 (5 bases each). The sequence was collected from a human donor in good health (CMV status not recorded). Some clones in this sample may be carry-over from other donors' samples. Sequenced input: PBMCs, sequenced either directly or after in vitro stimulation (not recorded which). As DNA, the CDR3 is TGTGCCAGCAGTCTCGGGGCAGAACAGTTCTTC. This codes for CASSLGAEQFF.